The text below deals with one T cell receptor (beta chain). The target antigen is unknown. This specimen comes from a study of T cells in Graves' hyperthyroidism and ophthalmopathy. Study in general: Before any treatment, at initial diagnosis, peripheral blood was collected.

The CDR3 length is 15 residues. Trimming removed 5 bases at V and 10 bases at J, with 24 bases between. Germline V CDR1 and CDR2: SGHRS, YFSETQ. Amplification of TCR beta CDR3 regions used RNA as the template. An initial round of RT-PCR targeting the TCR CDR3 relied on the HTBI primer set. Each CDR3 protein is one row after TCRdb ran MiXCR on the multiplex PCR reads. The data show about 400,000 distinct CDR3 sequences, about a sixth seen once. Findings of the study overall: Most thyroid-expanded clonotypes above 0.001 were also found in blood.

The TCR was taken from a woman younger than 30 with Graves' hyperthyroidism. The sample comprised blood. The rearrangement links TRBV5-1 to TRBJ1-2; no clear D gene. CDR3 sequence reads: CASSEGGAAEYVYTF. CDR3 DNA: TGCGCCAGCAGTGAGGGTGGCGCAGCTGAATACGTCTACACCTTC.